Presented here are 14 T cell receptor beta chains from one specimen sequenced in a study of T cells in women clearing cervical HPV infection. Method: immunoSEQ multiplex PCR; TCRdb's copy keeps in-frame clones and lacks some. The sample's table shows tens of thousands of clones. What was sequenced was blood buffy coat. The source is a woman between 18 and 70 years old with a cervical HPV16 infection that either progressed to CIN3+ or cleared (not recorded which).

With regard to this clone: The read gets to within 3 residues of the CDR3 end, and the germline J gene fills in the rest. The gene calls are TRBV28 and TRBJ2-1; 9 positions match TRBD2. Germline lookup yields CDR1 MDHEN and CDR2 SYDVKM. The trim removed 1 base at V and 7 bases at J, leaving 5 bases unmatched. The CDR3 sequence is 15 residues long. CDR3 DNA, as far as it was read: TGTGCCAGCAGTTTATCTCACGCGGGAGGGAATGAG. Residues: CASSLSHAGGNE. The CDR3 as a whole reads CASSLSHAGGNEQFF.

Note on this clone: The read finishes 3 residues shy of the CDR3 end, and the germline J gene is used to complete it. This chain uses TRBV7-6 with TRBJ1-2; 9 positions agree with TRBD1. In germline, CDR1 is SGHVS, CDR2 FNYEAQ. The CDR3 loop spans 15 amino acids. The chain's CDR3 is CASSSKRDRAGDYTF. The part of the CDR3 DNA that was read is TGTGCCAGCAGCTCAAAGAGGGACAGGGCGGGCGAC. The full variable domain, in which reference TRBV7-6 and TRBJ1-2 provide the parts outside the CDR3, is GAGVSQSPRYKVTKRGQDVALRCDPISGHVSLYWYRQALGQGPEFLTYFNYEAQQDKSGLPNDRFSAERPEGSISTLTIQRTEQRDSAMYRCASSSKRDRAGDYTFGSGTRLTVV.

As regards this clone: The CDR3 is cut off 3 residues early in the read; its end comes from the germline J gene. The rearrangement links TRBV28 to TRBJ1-2; TRBD1 matches at 9 bases. CDR1 is MDHEN and CDR2 is SYDVKM in the germline V gene. V gave up 10 bases and J gave up 4 bases; unmatched junction bases: 16. This CDR3 region has 16 residues. Incomplete CDR3 DNA: TGTGCCACCTCCCCGGGACAGGGTGGTTTAGTCTATGGC. Translation gives CATSPGQGGLVYG. The full CDR3 protein is CATSPGQGGLVYGYTF.

A remark on this clone: The read finishes 3 residues shy of the CDR3 end, and the germline J gene is used to complete it. V is TRBV10-3 and J is TRBJ2-3; 8 bases map to TRBD2. Germline V CDR1 and CDR2: ENHRY, SYGVKD. CDR3 length: 16 residues. The ends lost 3 bases at V and 4 bases at J; junction bases unmatched: 9. The DNA read from the CDR3 is TGTGCCATCAGTGAACCCGGGACTAGTCTACCAGATACG. It encodes CAISEPGTSLPDT. The CDR3 in full is CAISEPGTSLPDTQYF.

On this clone itself: The read gets to within 3 residues of the CDR3 end, and the germline J gene fills in the rest. The V gene is TRBV12-3 or TRBV12-4, the J gene TRBJ1-4, with unresolved D. The V end was cut by 2 bases, the J end by 5 bases, with 6 bases between. The CDR3 spans 13 residues. CDR3 DNA (partial): TGTGCCAGCAGTTTATCCAGAAATGAAAAA. Its translation: CASSLSRNEK. The CDR3 in its entirety is CASSLSRNEKLFF.

A note on this clone: The read finishes 3 residues shy of the CDR3 end, and the germline J gene is used to complete it. This chain links TRBV6-1 with TRBJ2-2; a weak D match, TRBD1 (6 bases). The CDR3 has 14 residues. The V and J ends lost 2 bases and 7 bases respectively, with 11 bases between them. Germline assignment: CDR1 MNHNS and CDR2 SASEGT. CDR3 sequence: CASSEMGAGGELFF. The covered CDR3 bases are TGTGCCAGCAGTGAAATGGGGGCAGGCGGGGAG.

Of note for this clone: The read terminates 3 residues before the CDR3 end, so the remaining end is supplied by the germline J gene. The chain employs TRBV6-2 or TRBV6-3 and TRBJ1-1, with 7 bases that match TRBD1. This CDR3 is 16 amino acids long. The germline CDR1 and CDR2 sequences are MNHEY and SVGEGT. The trim removed 5 bases at V and 6 bases at J, leaving 15 bases unmatched. The CDR3 DNA, read in part, is TGTGCCAGCAGTGTTCAGGGGGTCCTCACAACCCCTGAA. This gives the protein CASSVQGVLTTPE. The full CDR3 protein reads CASSVQGVLTTPEAFF.

In the case of this clone: One end of the junction does not line up with germline, which may come from a read error. From the germline J gene comes the end of the CDR3, since the read stops 3 residues before it. At the DNA level, this CDR3 is encoded by other sequences in the same sample as well. V and J are TRBV6-1 and TRBJ1-3, with D possibly being TRBD1 (5 bases). CDR3 length equals 15 residues. Germline V lookup: CDR1 MNHNS, CDR2 SASEGT. CDR3 region: CVSSEIRARGNTIYF. The part of the CDR3 DNA that was read is TGTGTCAGCAGTGAGATCAGGGCGAGAGGAAACACT.

Note on this clone: The read gets to within 3 residues of the CDR3 end, and the germline J gene fills in the rest. The chain uses TRBV5-8 and TRBJ1-1; perhaps TRBD1 as D (5 bases). Trimming pared 6 bases from V and 2 bases from J, leaving 8 bases between. There are 12 residues in the CDR3. CDR1 SGHTS and CDR2 YDEGEE come from the germline V gene. The CDR3 reads CASMTANTEAFF. The sequenced part of the CDR3 DNA is TGTGCCAGCATGACAGCTAACACTGAA.

Concerning this clone itself: The CDR3 end falls 3 residues outside the read, so it is completed with the germline J gene. V is TRBV5-1 and J is TRBJ2-3; 8 positions agree with TRBD2. Per the germline V gene, CDR1 is SGHRS and CDR2 is YFSETQ. The CDR3 contains 15 residues. The CDR3 bases that were read are TGCGCCAGCAGCCTGGTCCCTAGCGGGCGTGAGACG. This encodes CASSLVPSGRET. The CDR3, in full, reads CASSLVPSGRETQYF.

About this clone: The observed sequence ends 3 residues before the CDR3 terminus, with the missing tail filled in from the germline J gene. The chain has TRBV7-2 and TRBJ2-7; a weak D match, TRBD2 (6 bases). From germline, CDR1 is SGHTA and CDR2 FQGNSA. The CDR3 covers 15 residues. The V gene lost 1 base and the J gene lost 0 bases, with 10 bases spanning the gap. The CDR3 is CASSLGLASSYEQYF. The CDR3 bases that were read are TGTGCCAGCAGCTTAGGGCTAGCGTCCTCCTACGAG.

Note on this clone: The CDR3 end is not reached by the read, which stops 3 residues before it; the germline J gene fills it in. The V and J genes are TRBV30 and TRBJ2-2; 14 bases match TRBD2. V lost 5 bases and J lost 7; bases outside the gene matches: 6. Germline CDR1 GTSNPN, CDR2 SVGIG (reference sequence). The CDR3 spans 15 residues. CDR3 amino acids: CAWGTSGRSFGELFF. CDR3 DNA, as far as it was read: TGTGCCTGGGGGACTAGCGGGAGATCTTTCGGGGAG. Based on the CDR3 plus reference TRBV30 and TRBJ2-2, the full variable domain is SQTIHQWPATLVQPVGSPLSLECTVEGTSNPNLYWYRQAAGRGLQLLFYSVGIGQISSEVPQNLSASRPQDRQFILSSKKLLLSDSGFYLCAWGTSGRSFGELFFGEGSRLTVL.

As concerns this clone: The read terminates 3 residues ahead of where the CDR3 ends, so the germline J gene completes it. V is TRBV19 and J is TRBJ2-1; D is possibly TRBD1 (5 bases). Germline V gives CDR1 LNHDA, CDR2 SQIVND (reference sequence). V was pared by 3 bases and J by 8 bases, with 17 bases between. The CDR3 extends over 15 amino acids. This chain's CDR3 is CASSITQGSSHEQFF. The sequenced part of the CDR3 DNA is TGTGCCAGTAGTATTACCCAGGGCAGCTCCCATGAG.

Notes on this clone: At one end the junction does not follow the germline gene, possibly because of a read error. The missing CDR3 end, 3 residues past where the read stops, is filled in from the germline J gene. The V call is TRBV4-2, the J call TRBJ1-6; 9 bases agree with TRBD1. This CDR3 is 15 amino acids long. In germline, CDR1 is LGHNA, CDR2 YNFKEQ. The CDR3 loop is CASSQDRDRDSPLHF. The sequenced part of the CDR3 DNA is TGCGCCAGCAGCCAAGACCGGGACAGGGATTCACCC.